This is a list of T cell receptor beta chains from one sample in a study of metastatic and nonmetastatic thyroid tumors. With MiXCR, TCRdb reprocessed the PCR reads. The sample consists of about 32,000 clones, around 19% of them appearing once. Sequenced: blood. These receptors came from a female donor with papillary thyroid cancer or a benign thyroid nodule (not recorded which). Some clones in this sample may be carry-over from other donors' samples. The CDR3 runs from the conserved cysteine through the conserved F or W. D genes are given only for firm matches. Size is stated for part of the rows, as once, few or many counts, or as a class when the clone is expanded.

CDR3 DNA: TGTGCCAGTACCACAGGTTGGAGTAGCAATCAGCCCCAGCATTTT
CDR3 protein: CASTTGWSSNQPQHF
V gene: TRBV19
J gene: TRBJ1-5
clone size: .
D gene: .

CDR3 DNA: TGTGCCAGCAGTGAACCGACGACTAGCAGCTACGAGCAGTACTTC
CDR3 protein: CASSEPTTSSYEQYF
V gene: TRBV25-1
J gene: TRBJ2-7
clone size: .
D gene: TRBD2

CDR3 DNA: TGTGCCAGCTCACCAGGGGACGGAACCATATATTTT
CDR3 protein: CASSPGDGTIYF
V gene: TRBV18
J gene: TRBJ1-3
clone size: many
D gene: .

CDR3 DNA: TGTGCCAGCAGTATAATAGGACAGGCTAATTCACCCCTCCACTTT
CDR3 protein: CASSIIGQANSPLHF
V gene: TRBV2
J gene: TRBJ1-6
clone size: many
D gene: TRBD1

CDR3 DNA: TGTGCCAGCAGCCAAGAGGAACTACATGAGCAGTTCTTC
CDR3 protein: CASSQEELHEQFF
V gene: TRBV3-1
J gene: TRBJ2-1
clone size: .
D gene: .

CDR3 DNA: TGTGCCAGCAGCGACCCCGGGGTGCTGGGTGGGGCCAACGTCCTGACTTTC
CDR3 protein: CASSDPGVLGGANVLTF
V gene: TRBV9
J gene: TRBJ2-6
clone size: many
D gene: .

CDR3 DNA: TGTGCCAGCAGCAGGGTACAAAGGGGCAATCAGCCCCAGCATTTT
CDR3 protein: CASSRVQRGNQPQHF
V gene: TRBV28
J gene: TRBJ1-5
clone size: many
D gene: .

CDR3 DNA: TGTGCCATCAGTGAGATGCGGGCAGCCGCTAACTATGGCTACACCTTC
CDR3 protein: CAISEMRAAANYGYTF
V gene: TRBV10-3
J gene: TRBJ1-2
clone size: many
D gene: .

CDR3 DNA: TGCGCCAGCAGCTTGTCTTGGGACAGGATCTCCGAGCAGTACTTC
CDR3 protein: CASSLSWDRISEQYF
V gene: TRBV5-1
J gene: TRBJ2-7
clone size: .
D gene: TRBD1

CDR3 DNA: TGTGCCAGCTCAGCACCCGCGGCTAGCGGGGAGACCCAGTACTTC
CDR3 protein: CASSAPAASGETQYF
V gene: TRBV18
J gene: TRBJ2-5
clone size: many
D gene: TRBD2

CDR3 DNA: TGCAGTGCTAGGGGGGACACCCGGGGAGCTGAAGCTTTCTTT
CDR3 protein: CSARGDTRGAEAFF
V gene: TRBV20-1
J gene: TRBJ1-1
clone size: many
D gene: .

CDR3 DNA: TGTGCCAGCAGTTGGGACAGTAACTATGGCTACACCTTC
CDR3 protein: CASSWDSNYGYTF
V gene: TRBV2
J gene: TRBJ1-2
clone size: .
D gene: TRBD1

CDR3 DNA: TGTGCCAGCAGTTTTTGGGCCGAGGAGGGCTACACCTTC
CDR3 protein: CASSFWAEEGYTF
V gene: TRBV27
J gene: TRBJ1-2
clone size: .
D gene: .

CDR3 DNA: TGTGCCAGCAGTTCAACTAACAGGGATGGCTACACCTTC
CDR3 protein: CASSSTNRDGYTF
V gene: TRBV27
J gene: TRBJ1-2
clone size: .
D gene: .

CDR3 DNA: TGTGCCAGCAATGACAACAGGGGCCCGAGGAATCAGCCCCAGCATTTT
CDR3 protein: CASNDNRGPRNQPQHF
V gene: TRBV6-1
J gene: TRBJ1-5
clone size: many
D gene: TRBD1

CDR3 DNA: TGTGCCAGTAGTACCCAGAGGGTTGACTATGGCTACACCTTC
CDR3 protein: CASSTQRVDYGYTF
V gene: TRBV19
J gene: TRBJ1-2
clone size: .
D gene: .

CDR3 DNA: TGTGCCAGCAGTCTCGGAGGGGGAACCTATAATTCACCCCTCCACTTT
CDR3 protein: CASSLGGGTYNSPLHF
V gene: TRBV27
J gene: TRBJ1-6
clone size: few
D gene: .

CDR3 DNA: TGTGCCAGCAGTAACCCGGGACGGGCCTTTTATGGCTACACCTTC
CDR3 protein: CASSNPGRAFYGYTF
V gene: TRBV6-1
J gene: TRBJ1-2
clone size: .
D gene: .

CDR3 DNA: TGTGCCAGCAGCCGTGACGGGGCACCCTCCTACAATGAGCAGTTCTTC
CDR3 protein: CASSRDGAPSYNEQFF
V gene: TRBV5-1
J gene: TRBJ2-1
clone size: .
D gene: .

CDR3 DNA: TGCGCCAGCAGCTTGGGAGGGGCGCAGAAGGCTGAAGCTTTCTTT
CDR3 protein: CASSLGGAQKAEAFF
V gene: TRBV5-1
J gene: TRBJ1-1
clone size: many
D gene: .

CDR3 DNA: TGTGCCAGCAGTGAAGCATCCGGGCGCGGAAACACCATATATTTT
CDR3 protein: CASSEASGRGNTIYF
V gene: TRBV6-1
J gene: TRBJ1-3
clone size: .
D gene: .

CDR3 DNA: TGTGCCAGCAGTGAAGCTTTGACAGGGGGCTACGAGCAGTACTTC
CDR3 protein: CASSEALTGGYEQYF
V gene: TRBV6-1
J gene: TRBJ2-7
clone size: few
D gene: TRBD1